These T cell receptor beta chains were read from a single sample in a study of control samples from healthy donors and cancer patients. The data were produced by immunoSEQ multiplex PCR, yet TCRdb's version contains in-frame clones alone and is incomplete. The data show 150,000 or so clones, with roughly 93% seen just once and about 5.8% held by the top ten. Sequenced material: blood. The receptor source for this set is a man between 18 and 35 years old in good health. Each CDR3 is given with its conserved first and last residue. Each record gives: clone size, V gene, D gene, J gene, CDR3 protein, CDR3 DNA. D genes are given only for firm matches. The size field is filled for only some rows; it gives once, few, many or a size class.

clone_size: NA
v_call: TRBV19
d_call: NA
j_call: TRBJ2-1
cdr3_aa: CASRLEGQTIYNEQFF
cdr3_nt: TGTGCCAGTAGATTAGAGGGCCAAACCATATACAATGAGCAGTTCTTC

clone_size: NA
v_call: TRBV5-1
d_call: TRBD1
j_call: TRBJ1-1
cdr3_aa: CASRNWTGEAFF
cdr3_nt: TGCGCCAGCAGAAATTGGACAGGTGAAGCTTTCTTT

clone_size: NA
v_call: TRBV9
d_call: TRBD1
j_call: TRBJ1-6
cdr3_aa: CASSPGQAYNSPLHF
cdr3_nt: TGTGCCAGCAGCCCAGGACAGGCCTATAATTCACCCCTCCACTTT

clone_size: once
v_call: TRBV6-6
d_call: NA
j_call: TRBJ1-5
cdr3_aa: CASSYRDGDQPQHF
cdr3_nt: TGTGCCAGCAGTTACCGGGACGGTGATCAGCCCCAGCATTTT

clone_size: few
v_call: TRBV4-1
d_call: NA
j_call: TRBJ1-1
cdr3_aa: CASSPRDPSKFF
cdr3_nt: TGCGCCAGCAGCCCGCGGGACCCGTCGAAGTTCTTT

clone_size: once
v_call: TRBV30
d_call: NA
j_call: TRBJ2-3
cdr3_aa: CAWSPSSTDTQYF
cdr3_nt: TGTGCCTGGAGTCCTTCTTCAACAGATACGCAGTATTTT

clone_size: NA
v_call: TRBV19
d_call: TRBD1
j_call: TRBJ1-3
cdr3_aa: CASSIGGTGTNTIYF
cdr3_nt: TGTGCCAGTAGTATTGGCGGGACAGGGACCAACACCATATATTTT

clone_size: NA
v_call: TRBV6-5
d_call: TRBD1
j_call: TRBJ2-7
cdr3_aa: CASSLTGGSYEQYF
cdr3_nt: TGTGCCAGCAGTTTGACAGGGGGATCCTACGAGCAGTACTTC

clone_size: NA
v_call: TRBV7-8
d_call: NA
j_call: TRBJ2-5
cdr3_aa: CASSLVTRQPTGETQYF
cdr3_nt: TGTGCCAGCAGCTTAGTTACCAGACAGCCCACAGGGGAGACCCAGTACTTC

clone_size: NA
v_call: TRBV7-3
d_call: TRBD1
j_call: TRBJ2-2
cdr3_aa: CASSLQGAGTGELFF
cdr3_nt: TGTGCCAGCAGCTTACAGGGGGCGGGGACCGGGGAGCTGTTTTTT

clone_size: NA
v_call: TRBV4-2
d_call: TRBD2
j_call: TRBJ2-3
cdr3_aa: CASSSNPSGRETQYF
cdr3_nt: TGTGCCAGCAGCTCGAATCCTAGCGGGAGGGAAACGCAGTATTTT

clone_size: NA
v_call: TRBV27
d_call: NA
j_call: TRBJ1-1
cdr3_aa: CASSFLGTGGLFYTEAFF
cdr3_nt: TGTGCCAGCAGTTTTTTAGGGACGGGGGGCCTTTTTTACACTGAAGCTTTCTTT

clone_size: NA
v_call: TRBV19
d_call: NA
j_call: TRBJ2-7
cdr3_aa: CASSTHRVNEQYF
cdr3_nt: TGTGCCAGTAGTACCCACAGGGTCAACGAGCAGTACTTC

clone_size: NA
v_call: TRBV2
d_call: TRBD2
j_call: TRBJ2-5
cdr3_aa: CASILSGGTSETQYF
cdr3_nt: TGTGCCAGCATTCTTAGCGGGGGGACCTCGGAGACCCAGTACTTC

clone_size: once
v_call: TRBV27
d_call: NA
j_call: TRBJ1-1
cdr3_aa: CASSLVMNTEAFF
cdr3_nt: TGTGCCAGCAGTTTAGTAATGAACACTGAAGCTTTCTTT

clone_size: NA
v_call: TRBV4-1
d_call: NA
j_call: TRBJ2-1
cdr3_aa: CASSLRGGRNNEQFF
cdr3_nt: TGCGCCAGCAGCCTCCGCGGGGGCAGGAACAATGAGCAGTTCTTC

clone_size: NA
v_call: TRBV7-2
d_call: NA
j_call: TRBJ1-1
cdr3_aa: CASSLNAAFF
cdr3_nt: TGTGCCAGCAGCCTTAATGCGGCTTTCTTT

clone_size: NA
v_call: TRBV5-8
d_call: TRBD1
j_call: TRBJ2-7
cdr3_aa: CASSLGTGPNYEQYF
cdr3_nt: TGTGCCAGCAGCCTCGGGACAGGGCCTAACTACGAGCAGTACTTC

clone_size: NA
v_call: TRBV6-1
d_call: NA
j_call: TRBJ1-1
cdr3_aa: CASSEVSKTEAFF
cdr3_nt: TGTGCCAGCAGTGAAGTGTCAAAGACTGAAGCTTTCTTT

clone_size: NA
v_call: TRBV6-5
d_call: TRBD1
j_call: TRBJ1-6
cdr3_aa: CASTLDRVANSPLHF
cdr3_nt: TGTGCCAGCACCCTGGACAGGGTGGCCAATTCACCCCTCCACTTT

clone_size: NA
v_call: TRBV7-2
d_call: NA
j_call: TRBJ2-1
cdr3_aa: CASSLLAGSNEQFF
cdr3_nt: TGTGCCAGCAGCTTATTAGCCGGGAGCAATGAGCAGTTCTTC

clone_size: NA
v_call: TRBV10-3
d_call: TRBD1
j_call: TRBJ1-3
cdr3_aa: CAISQTQSLTGGRNTIYF
cdr3_nt: TGTGCCATCAGTCAAACCCAGTCCCTGACAGGGGGCCGAAACACCATATATTTT

clone_size: NA
v_call: TRBV7-2
d_call: NA
j_call: TRBJ2-7
cdr3_aa: CASSLGLGEQYF
cdr3_nt: TGTGCCAGCAGCTTGGGTCTGGGAGAGCAGTACTTC

clone_size: NA
v_call: TRBV30
d_call: NA
j_call: TRBJ1-3
cdr3_aa: CAWSMTVRAGNTIYF
cdr3_nt: TGTGCCTGGAGTATGACAGTTCGTGCTGGAAACACCATATATTTT

clone_size: NA
v_call: TRBV5-1
d_call: TRBD1
j_call: TRBJ1-2
cdr3_aa: CASSQTGDYGYTF
cdr3_nt: TGCGCCAGCAGCCAAACAGGGGACTATGGCTACACCTTC

clone_size: NA
v_call: TRBV4-1
d_call: NA
j_call: TRBJ2-7
cdr3_aa: CASSQVDGNYEQYF
cdr3_nt: TGCGCCAGCAGCCAAGTTGACGGCAACTACGAGCAGTACTTC

clone_size: NA
v_call: TRBV7-6
d_call: NA
j_call: TRBJ2-5
cdr3_aa: CASSLFAGARETQYF
cdr3_nt: TGTGCCAGCAGCTTATTTGCTGGGGCCCGGGAGACCCAGTACTTC

clone_size: NA
v_call: TRBV5-1
d_call: NA
j_call: TRBJ2-7
cdr3_aa: CASSLGLYSYEQYF
cdr3_nt: TGCGCCAGCAGCTTGGGACTGTACTCCTACGAGCAGTACTTC

clone_size: NA
v_call: TRBV27
d_call: NA
j_call: TRBJ2-1
cdr3_aa: CASSLARGGNEQFF
cdr3_nt: TGTGCCAGCAGTTTAGCCAGGGGAGGGAATGAGCAGTTCTTC

clone_size: NA
v_call: TRBV27
d_call: TRBD2
j_call: TRBJ2-5
cdr3_aa: CASSSYRAGGVETQYF
cdr3_nt: TGTGCCAGCAGCTCCTATCGGGCGGGAGGGGTGGAGACCCAGTACTTC

clone_size: NA
v_call: TRBV2
d_call: NA
j_call: TRBJ2-3
cdr3_aa: CASAEWSSAITDTQYF
cdr3_nt: TGTGCCAGCGCTGAATGGTCTAGCGCCATCACAGATACGCAGTATTTT

clone_size: NA
v_call: TRBV27
d_call: NA
j_call: TRBJ1-2
cdr3_aa: CASGAGTWSEGYTF
cdr3_nt: TGTGCCAGCGGGGCAGGGACGTGGTCAGAAGGCTACACCTTC

clone_size: NA
v_call: TRBV7-9
d_call: NA
j_call: TRBJ2-7
cdr3_aa: CASSDPRGLGTYEQYF
cdr3_nt: TGTGCCAGCAGCGATCCCAGGGGTTTAGGGACCTACGAGCAGTACTTC

clone_size: NA
v_call: TRBV5-4
d_call: TRBD2
j_call: TRBJ2-7
cdr3_aa: CASSYRRGGLGEQYF
cdr3_nt: TGTGCCAGCAGCTACCGGCGCGGGGGGCTGGGCGAGCAGTACTTC

clone_size: NA
v_call: TRBV4-3
d_call: NA
j_call: TRBJ2-3
cdr3_aa: CASSQDKRVDNTDTQYF
cdr3_nt: TGCGCCAGCAGCCAAGATAAACGGGTTGATAACACAGATACGCAGTATTTT

clone_size: NA
v_call: TRBV10-3
d_call: NA
j_call: TRBJ2-2
cdr3_aa: CATTLTGEGPGELFF
cdr3_nt: TGTGCCACCACCCTGACGGGAGAGGGACCCGGGGAGCTGTTTTTT

clone_size: NA
v_call: TRBV7-9
d_call: NA
j_call: TRBJ2-2
cdr3_aa: CASSKGRSLNTGELFF
cdr3_nt: TGTGCCAGCTCGAAGGGGAGGAGCCTGAACACCGGGGAGCTGTTTTTT

clone_size: once
v_call: TRBV6-5
d_call: TRBD2
j_call: TRBJ2-7
cdr3_aa: CASSWQRELSYEQYF
cdr3_nt: TGTGCCAGCAGTTGGCAGCGGGAGCTCTCCTACGAGCAGTACTTC

clone_size: NA
v_call: TRBV3-1/TRBV3-2
d_call: NA
j_call: TRBJ2-7
cdr3_aa: CASSQGPKSYEQYF
cdr3_nt: TGTGCCAGCAGCCAAGGCCCAAAATCCTACGAGCAGTACTTC